The 3 T cell receptor beta chains in this list originate from one sample, sequenced in a study of blood T cell dynamics during melanoma immunotherapy. Time point defined: pre-treatment baseline. TCRdb keeps only in-frame clones here, not all; method: immunoSEQ multiplex PCR. Among some 16,000 clones listed, about 85% were seen once. This specimen consisted of blood, obtained from a patient treated with checkpoint blockade. The receptors originated from a human donor with melanoma.

The rearrangement uses TRBV11-3 and TRBJ1-6, with D perhaps TRBD1 (6 bases). There are 13 residues in the CDR3. In germline, CDR1 is SGHNT, CDR2 YENEEA. Trimming removed 5 bases at V and 10 bases at J, with 12 bases between. CDR3 sequence: CASSKGGDSPLHF. In DNA, the CDR3 is TGTGCCAGCAGCAAGGGGGGGGACTCACCCCTCCACTTT.

The V and J genes are TRBV5-1 and TRBJ2-5; no reliable D call. There are 12 residues in the CDR3. Germline assignment: CDR1 SGHRS and CDR2 YFSETQ. Trimming left V 4 bases short and J 5 bases short, with 9 bases between. CDR3 loop: CASSPPGETQYF. In nucleotides, the CDR3 is TGCGCCAGCAGCCCCCCGGGCGAGACCCAGTACTTC.

The V and J genes are TRBV30 and TRBJ1-3; unclear D gene. This CDR3 has 13 residues. Germline values: CDR1 GTSNPN, CDR2 SVGIG (reference sequence). Trimming stripped 5 bases from V and 4 bases from J, with 12 bases between. The CDR3 DNA reads as TGTGCCTGGGGAAACGTCGCCGGAAACACCATATATTTT. Protein product: CAWGNVAGNTIYF.